These 26 T cell receptor beta chains came from one sample sequenced in a study of human CD4 T cells and Enterobacteriaceae. Method: immunoSEQ multiplex PCR; TCRdb's copy keeps in-frame clones and lacks some. The profile covers tens of thousands of clones, with around 80% appearing a single time and around 1.7% taken by the ten largest. Memory CD4+ T cells were sorted as all CD4+ cells except CD45RA+CCR7+CD95- naive cells, over 95% pure. The sequenced sample consisted of memory CD4+ T cells from blood. These receptor sequences come from a human donor in good health.

The CDR3 here is CASREVANYGYTF. Here the CDR3 DNA reads TGTGCCAGCAGAGAGGTTGCTAACTATGGCTACACCTTC. The chain recombines TRBV28 with TRBJ1-2; D gene ambiguous. Germline CDR1 is MDHEN and CDR2 is SYDVKM. V shed 6 bases and J shed 0 bases, with 8 bases lying between them. The CDR3 is 13 residues long.

This clone has more than one count but fewer than ten. The chain uses TRBV29-1 and TRBJ2-7, with D unclear. Germline V gene lookup returns CDR1 SQVTM and CDR2 ANQGSEA. The CDR3 covers 11 residues. DNA of the CDR3: TGCGCTTCGGGCACCCGCGACGAGCAGTACTTC. Its protein is CASGTRDEQYF.

This sequence joins TRBV7-3 and TRBJ2-5; 7 nucleotides agree with TRBD2. In germline, CDR1 is SGHTA, CDR2 FQGTGA. V dropped 2 bases and J dropped 2; count of bases not matched to a gene: 5. The length of the CDR3 is 15 residues. DNA for the CDR3: TGTGCCAGCAGCTTAGGTAGCGGGTCACAAGAGACCCAGTACTTC. Its protein is CASSLGSGSQETQYF.

The chain carries TRBV14 and TRBJ1-2, with D perhaps TRBD1 (6 bases). The CDR3 is 16 amino acids. V dropped 7 bases and J dropped 4 bases, with 22 bases sitting between them. Germline V gene lookup returns CDR1 SGHDN and CDR2 FVKESK. CDR3 bases: TGTGCCAGCACCCCCGCAGGGGCCCCGGGCGTCTATGGCTACACCTTC. Translated, it gives CASTPAGAPGVYGYTF.

The V call is TRBV28, the J call TRBJ1-6; D perhaps matches TRBD1 (6 bases). This CDR3 is built from 17 residues. The germline V and J ends were trimmed by 2 bases and 5 bases, with 16 bases remaining between them. CDR1 and CDR2 (germline): MDHEN, SYDVKM. The CDR3 DNA follows: TGTGCCAGCAGTTTAAGGCGGGGGCTGAGTGATAATTCACCCCTCCACTTT. Translated, it gives CASSLRRGLSDNSPLHF. Full variable domain (missing parts from reference TRBV28 and TRBJ1-6): DVKVTQSSRYLVKRTGEKVFLECVQDMDHENMFWYRQDPGLGLRLIYFSYDVKMKEKGDIPEGYSVSREKKERFSLILESASTNQTSMYLCASSLRRGLSDNSPLHFGNGTRLTVT.

The chain carries TRBV30 and TRBJ2-7, with a possible D match to TRBD2 (5 bases). This CDR3 is built from 15 residues. The germline V gene encodes CDR1 GTSNPN and CDR2 SVGIG (reference sequence). V was pared by 2 bases and J by 7 bases, with 21 bases between. This chain's CDR3 is CAWSKEWDPAGEQYF. CDR3 coding DNA: TGTGCCTGGAGTAAGGAGTGGGATCCCGCGGGTGAGCAGTACTTC. The full variable domain, with the rest looked up from reference TRBV30 and TRBJ2-7, is SQTIHQWPATLVQPVGSPLSLECTVEGTSNPNLYWYRQAAGRGLQLLFYSVGIGQISSEVPQNLSASRPQDRQFILSSKKLLLSDSGFYLCAWSKEWDPAGEQYFGPGTRLTVT.

This clone was counted a few times. The chain couples TRBV28 to TRBJ2-7; 7 bases agree with TRBD1. Germline CDR1 is MDHEN and CDR2 is SYDVKM. The CDR3 length is 13 residues. The ends lost 7 bases at V and 3 bases at J; junction bases unmatched: 6. CDR3 loop: CASTRDRYYEQYF. CDR3 sequence (DNA): TGTGCCAGCACCCGGGACAGATACTACGAGCAGTACTTC.

The chain links TRBV2 to TRBJ1-4; 8 bases map to TRBD1. Germline CDR1 is SNHLY and CDR2 is FYNNEI. The trim removed 6 bases at V and 4 bases at J, leaving 7 bases unmatched. The CDR3 has 15 amino acids. CDR3 DNA sequence: TGTGCCAGCAGGGACCAGGGGGCGGGTAATGAAAAACTGTTTTTT. It yields the protein CASRDQGAGNEKLFF.

The gene calls are TRBV2 and TRBJ2-3; 7 nucleotides match TRBD2. This CDR3 is built from 14 residues. V lost 5 bases to trimming and J lost 4 bases; unmatched junction nucleotides: 6. Germline loops: CDR1 SNHLY, CDR2 FYNNEI. The chain's CDR3 is CASSQNGGADTQYF. The CDR3 DNA follows: TGTGCCAGCAGTCAGAATGGGGGGGCAGATACGCAGTATTTT.

V usage is TRBV7-3 and J usage is TRBJ2-1, with D perhaps TRBD2 (5 bases). Germline CDR1 and CDR2: SGHTA and FQGTGA. Between the trimmed V and J ends, which lost 3 bases and 13 bases, there was a span of 13 bases. The length of the CDR3 is 12 residues. Here the CDR3 DNA reads TGTGCCAGCAGCTTGGACTCGAACACACAGTTCTTC. It codes for CASSLDSNTQFF.

This rearrangement joins TRBV19 to TRBJ2-3; 10 bases match TRBD1. CDR3 size: 14 residues. The ends lost 5 bases at V and 4 bases at J; junction bases unmatched: 3. CDR1 and CDR2 (germline): LNHDA, SQIVND (reference sequence). The CDR3 protein is CASSLGTGADTQYF. The CDR3 bases are TGTGCCAGTAGTTTAGGGACAGGGGCAGATACGCAGTATTTT.

This clone was detected only once. This chain links TRBV11-2 with TRBJ2-6; a possible D gene is TRBD1 (5 bases). CDR3 size: 16 residues. V was shortened by 5 bases and J by 0 bases, with 11 bases between the two germline ends. Germline V lookup: CDR1 SGHAT, CDR2 FQNNGV. In nucleotides, the CDR3 is TGTGCCAGCAGCCGAGTGGGGCCCTCTGGGGCCAACGTCCTGACTTTC. Residues: CASSRVGPSGANVLTF.

This chain uses TRBV14 with TRBJ1-1; D unclear. The CDR3 extends over 12 amino acids. In germline, CDR1 is SGHDN, CDR2 FVKESK. V dropped 6 bases and J dropped 0 bases, with 5 bases sitting between them. The chain's CDR3 is CASRGMNTEAFF. The CDR3 DNA follows: TGTGCCAGCAGAGGCATGAACACTGAAGCTTTCTTT.

This chain connects TRBV5-1 to TRBJ2-1; 10 bases map to TRBD2. Germline V CDR1 and CDR2: SGHRS, YFSETQ. Trimming took 3 bases from V and 12 from J; bases not matched to a gene: 9. The length of the CDR3 is 14 residues. The CDR3 loop reads CASSSEASGSRQFF. CDR3 nucleotide sequence: TGCGCCAGCAGCTCGGAGGCTAGCGGGAGTCGGCAGTTCTTC. Full variable domain (rest looked up from reference TRBV5-1 and TRBJ2-1): KAGVTQTPRYLIKTRGQQVTLSCSPISGHRSVSWYQQTPGQGLQFLFEYFSETQRNKGNFPGRFSGRQFSNSRSEMNVSTLELGDSALYLCASSSEASGSRQFFGPGTRLTVL.

The chain carries TRBV11-2 and TRBJ2-3; the match to TRBD2 covers 7 bases. V was clipped by 5 bases and J by 0 bases; unmatched bases: 5. CDR1 is SGHAT, CDR2 FQNNGV, per germline. This CDR3 contains 15 residues. CDR3 sequence: CASSPVAGSTDTQYF. CDR3 in DNA: TGTGCCAGCAGCCCAGTAGCGGGTAGCACAGATACGCAGTATTTT.

V is TRBV9 and J is TRBJ1-2; unclear D gene. In germline, CDR1 is SGDLS, CDR2 YYNGEE. V was cut by 0 bases and J by 3 bases, with 9 bases left in between. The CDR3 covers 14 residues. CDR3 sequence reads: CASSVGVGDYGYTF. In nucleotides, the CDR3 is TGTGCCAGCAGCGTAGGGGTTGGGGACTATGGCTACACCTTC.

The count of this clone is one. This chain joins TRBV9 and TRBJ2-7, with 14 nucleotides matching TRBD2. The ends lost 6 bases at V and 3 bases at J; junction bases unmatched: 5. There are 15 residues in the CDR3. The germline gives CDR1 SGDLS, CDR2 YYNGEE. For the CDR3, the DNA is TGTGCCAGCACCCCAGGGACTAGCGGGAGCTACGAGCAGTACTTC. Translating gives CASTPGTSGSYEQYF.

The CDR3 nucleotides are TGCGCCAGCAGAATAGGGGATCTCGGCTATGGCTACACCTTC. This codes for CASRIGDLGYGYTF. This sequence joins TRBV5-1 and TRBJ1-2; maybe TRBD1 (5 bases). Per germline, CDR1 SGHRS and CDR2 YFSETQ. Trimming left V 5 bases short and J 4 bases short, with 15 bases between. The length of the CDR3 is 14 residues.

The genes are TRBV9 and TRBJ2-7; 7 positions agree with TRBD1. CDR1 is SGDLS, CDR2 YYNGEE, per germline. V dropped 0 bases and J dropped 6; count of bases not matched to a gene: 12. CDR3 length: 16 residues. The CDR3 coding sequence is TGTGCCAGCAGCGTAGCCCCAAGGGTTGGGGACAGCGAGCAGTACTTC. As protein: CASSVAPRVGDSEQYF.

The rearrangement uses TRBV10-3 and TRBJ2-5; TRBD1 aligns across 7 bases. The V gene's germline CDR1 is ENHRY and CDR2 SYGVKD. V shed 2 bases and J 2 bases; nucleotides not matched to a gene: 5. The CDR3 runs 15 residues. The CDR3 DNA is TGTGCCATCAGTGAGGGTAGGGGGCGGCAAGAGACCCAGTACTTC. Encoded protein: CAISEGRGRQETQYF.

The rearrangement joins TRBV10-1 to TRBJ2-3; 12 bases map to TRBD2. J gave up 4 bases and V 9 bases, and 8 bases lay outside the gene matches. The germline V gene has CDR1 WNHNN and CDR2 SYGVQD (reference sequence). The CDR3 is made up of 15 amino acids. The CDR3 nucleotides read TGCGCCAGTTCGACTAGCGGGAGAGGGGCAGATACGCAGTATTTT. Its protein product is CASSTSGRGADTQYF.

There are a few counts of this clone. The V and J genes are TRBV2 and TRBJ1-5, with unresolved D. This CDR3 spans 14 amino acids. Trimming left V 6 bases short and J 5 bases short, with 14 bases between. The germline V gene has CDR1 SNHLY and CDR2 FYNNEI. CDR3 amino acids: CASSGSNMDQPQHF. In nucleotides, the CDR3 is TGTGCCAGCAGCGGAAGTAACATGGATCAGCCCCAGCATTTT.

This clone was detected a few times. The chain links TRBV10-1 to TRBJ1-5; TRBD1 might be the D (5 bases). Germline V CDR1 and CDR2: WNHNN, SYGVQD (reference sequence). Trimming took off 7 bases at V and 1 base at J, with 14 bases between the two ends. The CDR3 is 15 residues long. CDR3 protein: CASKGTSRSNQPQHF. Here the CDR3 DNA reads TGCGCCAGCAAAGGGACTTCCAGGAGCAATCAGCCCCAGCATTTT.

This chain connects TRBV10-3 to TRBJ1-1, with a possible D match to TRBD1 (5 bases). The CDR3 contains 14 residues. V was clipped by 7 bases and J by 7 bases, with 19 bases between them. The germline V gene has CDR1 ENHRY and CDR2 SYGVKD. CDR3 nucleotide sequence: TGTGCCATCATGGAACGGGGGGTAGGCGGTGAAGCTTTCTTT. Translation gives CAIMERGVGGEAFF.

The rearrangement links TRBV19 to TRBJ2-3; D is uncertain. CDR1 LNHDA and CDR2 SQIVND come from the germline V gene (reference sequence). The CDR3 is 13 amino acids. The ends were cut back, 9 bases at V and 2 bases at J, with 12 bases in the middle. CDR3 residues: CASLNRDTDTQYF. The CDR3 DNA sequence: TGTGCCAGCCTTAATAGGGACACAGATACGCAGTATTTT.

The rearrangement links TRBV5-1 to TRBJ1-2, with D maybe TRBD1 (6 bases). Germline CDR1 and CDR2: SGHRS and YFSETQ. Trimming removed 5 bases at V and 4 bases at J, with 18 bases between. This CDR3 is 15 amino acids long. CDR3 coding DNA: TGCGCCAGCAGATCTGATCAAGGGGGGACCTATGGCTACACCTTC. Translating it yields CASRSDQGGTYGYTF. Complete variable domain (other parts from reference TRBV5-1 and TRBJ1-2): KAGVTQTPRYLIKTRGQQVTLSCSPISGHRSVSWYQQTPGQGLQFLFEYFSETQRNKGNFPGRFSGRQFSNSRSEMNVSTLELGDSALYLCASRSDQGGTYGYTFGSGTRLTVV.